The table lists the clone carrying this T cell receptor (beta chain) with a few counts. Its cognate antigen is unknown. The CDR3 totals 17 residues. The V gene's germline CDR1 is SGHRS and CDR2 YFSETQ. J lost 5 bases, V lost 4 bases, and 12 bases had no gene match. All patients relapsed after autologous stem cell transplantation, and brentuximab vedotin exposure varied. Profiling relied on immunoSEQ multiplex PCR, and the TCRdb table lists in-frame clones only, not all of them. This table has about 46,000 clones, over 60% appearing once. These data belong to a study of PD-1 blockade in classical Hodgkin lymphoma. Study-level findings and limits: Why the repertoires differ is still unclear, perhaps disease activity or prior therapy.

This sequence was found in a human donor with classical Hodgkin lymphoma. The specimen comprised peripheral blood mononuclear cells (PBMCs), sampled before the second cycle of nivolumab. The chain couples TRBV5-1 to TRBJ2-5, with 12 nucleotides matching TRBD2. This CDR3 reads CASSPQTSGRLVETQYF. CDR3 DNA sequence: TGCGCCAGCAGCCCTCAGACTAGCGGGAGATTGGTGGAGACCCAGTACTTC. The whole variable domain, filled in from reference TRBV5-1 and TRBJ2-5, reads KAGVTQTPRYLIKTRGQQVTLSCSPISGHRSVSWYQQTPGQGLQFLFEYFSETQRNKGNFPGRFSGRQFSNSRSEMNVSTLELGDSALYLCASSPQTSGRLVETQYFGPGTRLLVL.